Each of the 4 T cell receptor beta chains below was sequenced from the same sample in a study of radiation and T cells in renal cell carcinoma. Here immunoSEQ multiplex PCR was the method, and the copy in TCRdb shows in-frame clones only, minus some. The table lists more than 60,000 clones, 75% to 90% of them singletons. Time point reported: blood 4 weeks post-SBRT, at nephrectomy. Sample treatment: 15 Gy SBRT to primary tumor, nephrectomy 4 weeks later. The specimen comprised blood, sampled from a patient whose treatment included radiotherapy and nephrectomy. The source of these receptors is a woman aged 60-70 years with renal cell carcinoma.

This rearrangement joins TRBV19 to TRBJ1-1; D gene unclear. Looked up from germline, CDR1 is LNHDA and CDR2 is SQIVND (reference sequence). Trimming took 3 bases from V and 1 from J, leaving 12 bases between them. The CDR3 covers 15 residues. The chain's CDR3 is CASSMGSYSNTEAFF. Written as DNA, the CDR3 is TGTGCCAGTAGTATGGGGTCTTACTCGAACACTGAAGCTTTCTTT. The variable domain in full, with the rest retrieved from reference TRBV19 and TRBJ1-1, is DGGITQSPKYLFRKEGQNVTLSCEQNLNHDAMYWYRQDPGQGLRLIYYSQIVNDFQKGDIAEGYSVSREKKESFPLTVTSAQKNPTAFYLCASSMGSYSNTEAFFGQGTRLTVV.

The chain links TRBV6-5 to TRBJ2-7; TRBD2 might be the D (6 bases). V was clipped by 8 bases and J by 4 bases, with 21 bases between them. CDR1 is MNHEY, CDR2 SVGAGI, per germline. The CDR3 consists of 15 residues. CDR3 protein: CASFQEGGRSYEQYF. CDR3 sequence (DNA): TGTGCCAGCTTTCAGGAGGGAGGACGGTCTTACGAGCAGTACTTC.

This clone was recorded a few times. The chain combines TRBV2 with TRBJ1-5; TRBD1 is a possible D gene (5 bases). CDR3 length: 16 amino acids. Per the germline V gene, CDR1 is SNHLY and CDR2 is FYNNEI. The V end was cut by 0 bases, the J end by 7 bases, with 16 bases between. CDR3 nucleotide sequence: TGTGCCAGCAGTGAAGCCCTCCCCAGGGCAGGACAGCCCCAGCATTTT. This codes for CASSEALPRAGQPQHF.

A remark on this clone: The junction and the germline gene differ at one end; a read error may be behind it. The CDR3 bases are TGTGCCGGTAGTACAGGATGGGGTGAGACCCAGTACTTC. Translating gives CAGSTGWGETQYF. V and J are TRBV19 and TRBJ2-5, with a weak D call TRBD1 (5 bases). CDR1 is LNHDA, CDR2 SQIVND, per germline (reference sequence). This CDR3 spans 13 amino acids. The variable domain in full, completed from reference TRBV19 and TRBJ2-5, reads DGGITQSPKYLFRKEGQNVTLSCEQNLNHDAMYWYRQDPGQGLRLIYYSQIVNDFQKGDIAEGYSVSREKKESFPLTVTSAQKNPTAFYLCAGSTGWGETQYFGPGTRLLVL.